These 8 T cell receptor beta chains were all obtained from the same sample, sequenced in a study of circulating and synovial CD4+ cells in juvenile arthritis. The repertoire was sequenced with immunoSEQ multiplex PCR; TCRdb's copy has only in-frame clones and lacks some. The table includes 30,000 to 40,000 clones, 90% to 95% detected once. The sequenced material came from CD4+ T cells from blood. The receptors derive from a human donor with juvenile idiopathic arthritis.

This chain uses TRBV5-5 with TRBJ1-3; no clear D gene. Trimming took 2 bases from V and 0 from J, leaving 15 bases between them. Germline V lookup: CDR1 SGHKS, CDR2 YYEKEE (reference sequence). The CDR3 has 17 amino acids. This CDR3 is CASSFATAGSSGNTIYF. The CDR3 coding sequence is TGTGCCAGCAGCTTTGCAACAGCCGGGAGCTCTGGAAACACCATATATTTT. The variable domain in full, completed from reference TRBV5-5 and TRBJ1-3, reads DAGVTQSPTHLIKTRGQQVTLRCSPISGHKSVSWYQQVLGQGPQFIFQYYEKEERGRGNFPDRFSARQFPNYSSELNVNALLLGDSALYLCASSFATAGSSGNTIYFGEGSWLTVV.

J is TRBJ2-5 and V is TRBV7-9, with 13 bases matching TRBD2. The V segment lost 5 bases and the J segment 9 bases; nucleotides outside the gene matches: 12. The CDR3 contains 16 residues. Germline CDR1 SEHNR, CDR2 FQNEAQ (reference sequence). The DNA of the CDR3 is TGTGCCAGCAGCGCTGGACTAGCGGGGGCCTTCGGCTCCCAGTACTTC. Residues: CASSAGLAGAFGSQYF.

The chain joins TRBV6-1 to TRBJ1-1; D remains unclear. Germline CDR1 and CDR2: MNHNS and SASEGT. The CDR3 sequence is 14 residues long. With 6 bases removed from V and 1 base from J, the gap between germline ends came to 12 bases. CDR3 loop: CASRSGARNTEAFF. The CDR3 bases are TGTGCCAGCAGAAGTGGAGCACGGAACACTGAAGCTTTCTTT.

This rearrangement joins TRBV10-3 to TRBJ1-2, with 7 bases that match TRBD1. Per the germline V gene, CDR1 is ENHRY and CDR2 is SYGVKD. The CDR3 has 15 residues. Unmatched junction bases numbered 11, after V lost 6 bases and J lost 4 bases. The CDR3 is CAISGTGELGYGYTF. CDR3 DNA: TGTGCCATCAGCGGTACAGGGGAGTTGGGCTATGGCTACACCTTC.

The chain employs TRBV15 and TRBJ2-5; D gene uncertain. This CDR3 is built from 15 residues. Trimming shortened V by 3 bases and J by 2 bases, and 13 bases separated the two germline ends. From germline, CDR1 is LNHNV and CDR2 YYDKDF (reference sequence). The CDR3 region has the DNA TGTGCCACCAGCAGCGGCGGAACCCGTCAAGAGACCCAGTACTTC. Protein product: CATSSGGTRQETQYF.

With regard to this clone: An end of the junction does not agree with germline; a read error may underlie this. The J gene is TRBJ2-7, the V gene TRBV7-2, with D unclear. This CDR3 spans 15 amino acids. Germline V gives CDR1 SGHTA, CDR2 FQGNSA. The CDR3 DNA reads TGTGCCAGCAGCTTAGGTTTCTACGAGCCCCCATTAATTGGCTTC. This encodes CASSLGFYEPPLIGF.

The V gene is TRBV5-6, the J gene TRBJ2-5; D is possibly TRBD2 (6 bases). The CDR3 is 14 amino acids. V lost 1 base and J lost 7, with 14 bases in between. The germline V gene has CDR1 SGHDT and CDR2 YYEEEE. CDR3 sequence reads: CASSLSGVGATQYF. The CDR3 nucleotides are TGTGCCAGCAGCTTGTCGGGGGTCGGCGCGACCCAGTACTTC. Full variable domain (remainder filled in from reference TRBV5-6 and TRBJ2-5): DAGVTQSPTHLIKTRGQQVTLRCSPKSGHDTVSWYQQALGQGPQFIFQYYEEEERQRGNFPDRFSGHQFPNYSSELNVNALLLGDSALYLCASSLSGVGATQYFGPGTRLLVL.

The J gene is TRBJ2-7, the V gene TRBV7-3, with TRBD1 matching over 10 bases. J lost 2 bases, V lost 0 bases, and 10 bases had no gene match. CDR3 length equals 18 residues. Germline V gene sequence: CDR1 SGHTA, CDR2 FQGTGA. DNA for the CDR3: TGTGCCAGCAGCTTAACGTTTACCGGACAGGGGGTCCCCTACGAGCAGTACTTC. Residues: CASSLTFTGQGVPYEQYF. The full variable domain, completed using reference TRBV7-3 and TRBJ2-7, is GAGVSQTPSNKVTEKGKYVELRCDPISGHTALYWYRQSLGQGPEFLIYFQGTGAADDSGLPNDRFFAVRPEGSVSTLKIQRTERGDSAVYLCASSLTFTGQGVPYEQYFGPGTRLTVT.